This T cell receptor beta chain is from a study of shared clonotypes between healthy human individuals (dated by TCRdb to the early 2020s). The study in broad terms: A couple of women and a few men aged 18 to 49 years were included in the cohort. For each donor, three plates each were used for CD4 naive and CD4 memory, two plates were used for CD8 naive, and one plate was used for CD8 memory. To increase sequencing depth and limit assay-specific biases, different laboratories used diverse techniques to prepare libraries and sequence TCR repertoires. Blood TCR repertoires of a handful of healthy adults were deeply sequenced to estimate repertoire size and the extent of clonotype sharing between individuals. Between about 0.9 and 10 billion PBMCs per donor were obtained by leukapheresis.

Study-wide conclusions, independent of this receptor: Based on pairwise subsampling, the degree of clonotype sharing among donors was expected to be affected by sequencing depth. Larger estimated clonotype richness was generally found for naive subsets than for memory subsets. Clonotypes shared by all four sorted-subset donors showed higher generation probabilities than non-shared clonotypes. Even with the large sequencing depth, rarefaction of the sorted-subset datasets indicated that sequencing was incomplete. Sampling was restricted to blood, and TCR repertoires in tissue are likely to differ from TCR repertoires in blood. When a handful of donors were compared, the shared fraction of clonotypes was about 5% for naive CD4, around 3.5% for naive CD8, 2.3% for memory CD4, and less than 0.5% for memory CD8. The genetic and exposure-history diversity represented was limited by the small number of donors.

About this clone itself: Its antigen target is currently unknown. No much larger clone is present one base from it, and per-base qualities are unavailable.

The donors were healthy, HIV-negative adults who had no recently reported acute infections or vaccinations. All donors were Caucasian adults living in Nashville, Tennessee, USA. CD4+ T cells were enriched by magnetic negative selection; naive cells were then positively selected on CD45RA, and the negative fraction formed the memory subset. After blood collection by leukapheresis, PBMCs were isolated using Ficoll-Histopaque density gradient centrifugation and then cryopreserved in the vapor phase of liquid nitrogen. Purity and quantity of every magnetically sorted T cell population were checked by analytical flow cytometry. From each sorted fraction, genomic DNA was isolated and quantified by UV absorbance on a Nanodrop 2000c. In the germline V gene, CDR1 corresponds to MNHNS and CDR2 to SASEGT. The V end loses 7 bases and the J end loses 0 bases, and a stretch of 1 base separates them. Including the terminal cysteine and phenylalanine, the CDR3 comprises 11 residues. Of all the DNA, just the CDR3 is kept, 33 bases in frame from base 1.

Using the deep immunoSEQ assay, multiplex PCR amplified TCR CDR3 regions from genomic DNA. Extracted genomic DNA from each cell subset was distributed evenly across all wells of several immunoSEQ 96-well plates, and each plate was treated as a replicate. For sorted subsets, each replicate PCR was loaded with roughly 200 ng genomic DNA, equivalent to about 33,000 T cell genomes. The purified libraries were quantified using a Qubit 3.0 fluorometer, sized with a Bioanalyzer 2100, and then quantified again using the KAPA Library Quantification kit. A separate single-read 150-cycle Illumina NextSeq 550 flow cell was used to sequence each immunoSEQ 96-well plate. In the original analysis: The immunoSEQ output contained only junctional sequences without quality scores, so filtering could not match that applied to full-length reads. Sequences were annotated with PyIR, a Python wrapper for IgBLAST v1.9, using IMGT germline references to assign V/J genes and CDR3. Reads with weak V/J assignments (E-value above 1e-6), missing CDR3, stop codons, out-of-frame junctions, or ambiguous translated residues were removed. V3J clonotypes were defined as sequences sharing the same inferred V gene, J gene, and CDR3 amino acid sequence. To compute the percentage overlap between repertoires, the number of shared unique clonotypes was divided by the size of the smaller repertoire. Richness of each repertoire was evaluated using RTK rarefaction, the Chao1 estimator, and Recon v2.1 estimates of unobserved clonotypes. Generation probabilities were computed with OLGA for all TCRbeta clonotypes obtained by the gDNA method from a few donors. What TCRdb holds here is the immuneACCESS table cut down to in-frame rearrangements. Part of the clones is not present; checked against another copy, under half of the missing clones reflect an unresolved V gene, and the others are unexplained. V, J and clone size reflect that table, while D and trimming were determined from the DNA. Present in this sample are some 2,400,000 clones, approximately 95% of which were seen just once. The leading ten clones occupy 0.1% to 0.15% of the sample.

The sequencing input was naive CD4+ T cells sorted from blood. The label giving this sample's cell subset or site can be read as: CD45RA+ positively selected. The V gene is TRBV6-1 and the J gene is TRBJ1-5; the D gene assignment is ambiguous. This clonotype was sampled from a man aged 18 to 35 in good health. The CDR3 reads CASNSNQPQHF. The DNA reads TGTGCCAGCAATAGCAATCAGCCCCAGCATTTT.